This TCR beta chain appears in the sequencing data of a study of control samples from healthy donors and cancer patients (dated by TCRdb to the early 2020s). Preparation of the library involved the immunoSEQ multiplex PCR assay. This immuneACCESS table, as held by TCRdb, lists in-frame sequences with V and J called but not all clones. Of the missing ones, under half trace to an unresolved V gene in checked studies; the others have no known cause. For this sample there are about 160,000 clones; about 90% appear just once. The ten top clones hold less than 0.75% of the sample. Its CDR3 holds 15 amino acids, cysteine through phenylalanine. Of the read, only the CDR3 DNA is kept; its 45 bases are in frame from base 1. At the junction V is shortened by 4 bases and J by 4 bases; bases outside the gene matches: 7. CDR1 and CDR2 are read off the germline V gene as SGHRS and YFSETQ. On this clone itself: Its antigen specificity is not known. Base qualities were left out, and no much larger clone turns up one base away.

The chain is encoded by TRBV5-1 joined to TRBJ2-7; 11 middle bases align to TRBD1. Sequences were obtained from blood. This TCR was sampled from a woman aged 25 to 45 in good health. The CDR3 reads CASSGGTGGEYEQYF. The base sequence is TGCGCCAGCAGCGGGGGGACAGGGGGAGAATACGAGCAGTACTTC.